This T cell receptor (beta chain) was sequenced for a study of identical twins. Findings and limits, study-wide: In monozygotic twins, models underestimated the sharing of out-of-frame TCR alpha.

MiXCR, applied by TCRdb to the 5' RACE reads, yields one record per CDR3 protein. The sample consists of about 520,000 distinct CDR3 sequences, around 20% of them appearing once. A few counts support this clonotype. Its antigen is as yet unknown. The V gene end was trimmed by 0 bases and the J gene end by 2 bases; junction bases not matched to a gene: 7. The CDR3 has 16 amino acids. The germline V gene encodes CDR1 SGHRS and CDR2 YFSETQ. This same sample was also part of a study on T cells expressing NK-cell markers.

The receptor was derived from a woman aged 18-30 years in good health. Sample: CD4+ T cells sorted from blood. This chain connects TRBV5-1 to TRBJ2-7, with TRBD2 matching over 8 bases. The CDR3 nucleotides read TGCGCCAGCAGCTTGGAATACGGGGGGGGCACCTACGAGCAGTACTTC. Residues: CASSLEYGGGTYEQYF. Drawing the rest from reference TRBV5-1 and TRBJ2-7, the complete variable domain is KAGVTQTPRYLIKTRGQQVTLSCSPISGHRSVSWYQQTPGQGLQFLFEYFSETQRNKGNFPGRFSGRQFSNSRSEMNVSTLELGDSALYLCASSLEYGGGTYEQYFGPGTRLTVT.